The 26 T cell receptor beta chains below come from one sample, sequenced in a study of T cells in Graves' hyperthyroidism and ophthalmopathy. Amplification yielded TCR beta CDR3 regions, with RNA transcripts as the source. First-round RT-PCR of the TCR CDR3 relied on the HTBI primer set. Each CDR3 protein gets one entry after TCRdb re-called the multiplex PCR reads with MiXCR. The data hold a few hundred thousand distinct CDR3 sequences, with 14% to 15% observed a single time. Sequenced material: blood. Receptors originate from a woman in her twenties or thirties with Graves' hyperthyroidism.

In this sample, this clonotype turned up many times. The gene calls are TRBV20-1 and TRBJ2-5; D assignment may be TRBD1 or TRBD2 (6 bases each). Germline V lookup: CDR1 DFQATT, CDR2 SNEGSKA (reference sequence). V was clipped by 3 bases and J by 5 bases, with 13 bases between them. The CDR3 covers 13 residues. The CDR3 region has the DNA TGCAGTGCTAGGAGGGGGGCCGGGGAGACCCAGTACTTC. This translates into CSARRGAGETQYF.

This clonotype was seen a handful of times. The chain recombines TRBV28 with TRBJ2-3; 10 nucleotides align to TRBD2. The CDR3 is 16 residues long. Germline V lookup: CDR1 MDHEN, CDR2 SYDVKM. The J segment lost 5 bases and the V segment lost 4 bases, leaving 9 bases of the junction unmatched. In DNA, the CDR3 is TGTGCCAGCAGTTCCCCTAGCGGGAGTAGTCTAGATACGCAGTATTTT. Its translation: CASSSPSGSSLDTQYF. The variable domain in full, completed from reference TRBV28 and TRBJ2-3, reads DVKVTQSSRYLVKRTGEKVFLECVQDMDHENMFWYRQDPGLGLRLIYFSYDVKMKEKGDIPEGYSVSREKKERFSLILESASTNQTSMYLCASSSPSGSSLDTQYFGPGTRLTVL.

This clonotype has ten or more counts. The V gene is TRBV29-1, the J gene TRBJ1-1; no definite D call. This CDR3 comprises 18 residues. The germline CDR1 and CDR2 sequences are SQVTM and ANQGSEA. Trimming pared 1 base from V and 0 bases from J, leaving 21 bases between. CDR3 residues: CSVEGIYRSARVNTEAFF. For the CDR3, the DNA is TGCAGCGTTGAAGGGATTTATAGGTCAGCCCGGGTGAACACTGAAGCTTTCTTT.

This clonotype was observed at least ten times. V and J are TRBV3-1 and TRBJ2-7; the match to TRBD1 covers 7 bases. The V and J ends lost 3 bases and 2 bases, in that order; junction bases with no gene match: 4. The CDR3 contains 14 residues. Germline loops: CDR1 LGHDT, CDR2 YNNKEL (reference sequence). CDR3 protein: CASSQTGQTYEQYF. In DNA, the CDR3 is TGTGCCAGCAGCCAGACGGGACAGACCTACGAGCAGTACTTC.

This clonotype was counted many times. This rearrangement joins TRBV18 to TRBJ1-5; D not certain. The CDR3 sequence is 14 residues long. Trimming left V 0 bases short and J 5 bases short, with 8 bases between. Germline V gene lookup returns CDR1 KGHSH and CDR2 LQKENI. The CDR3 bases are TGTGCCAGCTCACCACCCCTCGGTGATCAGCCCCAGCATTTT. Amino acid sequence: CASSPPLGDQPQHF.

The rearrangement uses TRBV10-3 and TRBJ2-2; 9 positions match TRBD2. This CDR3 region has 16 residues. Germline V lookup: CDR1 ENHRY, CDR2 SYGVKD. The V gene end was trimmed by 6 bases and the J gene end by 6 bases; junction bases not matched to a gene: 11. CDR3 DNA sequence: TGTGCCATCAGGCTAGCGGGATGGTTTTTCCCCGGGGAGCTGTTTTTT. Its protein product is CAIRLAGWFFPGELFF.

As concerns this clonotype: Possible read error: a much larger clone is one base away. The chain has TRBV27 and TRBJ2-3; 7 nucleotides agree with TRBD2. This CDR3 spans 15 amino acids. J lost 0 bases, V lost 8 bases, and 8 bases had no gene match. The germline V gene encodes CDR1 MNHEY and CDR2 SMNVEV (reference sequence). CDR3 in amino acids: CASGSGTTSTDTQYF. The CDR3, as DNA: TGTGCCAGCGGCTCCGGGACTACGAGCACAGATACGCAGTATTTT.

The chain combines TRBV15 with TRBJ2-4, with D perhaps TRBD1 (6 bases). With 5 bases removed from V and 0 bases from J, the gap between germline ends came to 11 bases. The CDR3 covers 15 residues. Germline V lookup: CDR1 LNHNV, CDR2 YYDKDF (reference sequence). The CDR3 sequence is CATSAGQLAKNIQYF. The CDR3 DNA sequence: TGTGCCACCAGCGCCGGACAGCTAGCCAAAAACATTCAGTACTTC.

This clonotype was found many times. The genes are TRBV7-3 and TRBJ1-1; 8 nucleotides line up with TRBD1. V trimming: 5 bases; J trimming: 11 bases; junction bases outside the gene matches: 10. The CDR3 loop spans 13 amino acids. Germline assignment: CDR1 SGHTA and CDR2 FQGTGA. In DNA, the CDR3 is TGTGCCAGCAGCCAAACAGGACAGGGTTTCGCTTTCTTT. This codes for CASSQTGQGFAFF.

The J gene is TRBJ1-2, the V gene TRBV18; D possibly corresponds to TRBD1 (5 bases). Germline loops: CDR1 KGHSH, CDR2 LQKENI. The CDR3 covers 14 residues. V was cut by 0 bases and J by 4 bases, with 9 bases left in between. The CDR3 here is CASSPPGTVYGYTF. Here the CDR3 DNA reads TGTGCCAGCTCACCACCCGGGACGGTCTATGGCTACACCTTC.

The rearrangement joins TRBV28 to TRBJ1-5, with TRBD1 matching over 10 bases. V shed 5 bases, J shed 7 bases, and the junction held 14 bases outside the gene matches. Germline values: CDR1 MDHEN, CDR2 SYDVKM. The CDR3 spans 17 residues. CDR3 DNA: TGTGCCAGCAGTCCGCCGACCGGGACAGGGGCAGGCCAGCCCCAGCATTTT. As protein: CASSPPTGTGAGQPQHF.

V is TRBV12-3 or TRBV12-4 and J is TRBJ2-7; a possible D gene is TRBD1 (6 bases). Trimming cost V 8 bases and J 0 bases, with 14 bases left between them. This CDR3 is built from 14 residues. CDR3 DNA: TGTGCCAGCTCCCGGACAGTAGTCTCCTACGAGCAGTACTTC. Translated, it gives CASSRTVVSYEQYF.

At least ten counts were recorded for this clonotype. The rearrangement joins TRBV2 to TRBJ1-1; the match to TRBD1 covers 7 bases. The CDR3 extends over 13 amino acids. The trim removed 6 bases at V and 6 bases at J, leaving 7 bases unmatched. Germline loops: CDR1 SNHLY, CDR2 FYNNEI. Here the CDR3 DNA reads TGTGCCAGCAGCTACAGGGGACCGCCTGAAGCTTTCTTT. Amino acid sequence: CASSYRGPPEAFF.

This chain uses TRBV6-1 with TRBJ2-2; 9 bases line up with TRBD2. V shed 4 bases and J 6 bases; nucleotides not matched to a gene: 6. Germline lookup yields CDR1 MNHNS and CDR2 SASEGT. This CDR3 spans 15 amino acids. Written as DNA, the CDR3 is TGTGCCAGCAGTGCCCGGACTAGCGAGCCCGGGGAGCTGTTTTTT. The encoded protein is CASSARTSEPGELFF.

This clonotype was seen ten or more times. The chain uses TRBV18 and TRBJ1-5; 9 nucleotides line up with TRBD1. There are 15 residues in the CDR3. Unmatched junction bases numbered 6, after V lost 4 bases and J lost 5 bases. The germline CDR1 and CDR2 sequences are KGHSH and LQKENI. CDR3 in amino acids: CASSLGTGSYQPQHF. CDR3 DNA: TGTGCCAGCTCACTGGGGACAGGGAGTTATCAGCCCCAGCATTTT. Filled out from reference TRBV18 and TRBJ1-5, the complete variable domain reads NAGVMQNPRHLVRRRGQEARLRCSPMKGHSHVYWYRQLPEEGLKFMVYLQKENIIDESGMPKERFSAEFPKEGPSILRIQQVVRGDSAAYFCASSLGTGSYQPQHFGDGTRLSIL.

The rearrangement joins TRBV2 to TRBJ2-2; D gene uncertain. Trimming removed 8 bases from V and 8 bases from J, with 18 bases in between. Germline V lookup: CDR1 SNHLY, CDR2 FYNNEI. The CDR3 is made up of 14 amino acids. This CDR3 reads CASGFLLGQGELFF. DNA for the CDR3: TGTGCCAGCGGGTTCCTGCTGGGTCAGGGGGAGCTGTTTTTT.

This clonotype was observed many times. This rearrangement joins TRBV3-1 to TRBJ2-5, with D unresolved. V dropped 3 bases and J dropped 5 bases, with 10 bases sitting between them. From germline, CDR1 is LGHDT and CDR2 YNNKEL (reference sequence). The CDR3 totals 13 residues. CDR3 protein: CASSHVRLETQYF. The DNA for the CDR3 is TGTGCCAGCAGCCATGTCAGGCTGGAGACCCAGTACTTC.

The chain joins TRBV5-6 to TRBJ2-2, with 7 bases lining up with TRBD2. This CDR3 is 18 amino acids long. V lost 0 bases to trimming and J lost 3 bases; unmatched junction nucleotides: 11. The germline V gene has CDR1 SGHDT and CDR2 YYEEEE. CDR3 amino acids: CASSLVSYREAYTGELFF. The CDR3 DNA reads as TGTGCCAGCAGCTTGGTCAGTTATCGGGAGGCCTACACCGGGGAGCTGTTTTTT.

V usage is TRBV19 and J usage is TRBJ2-1; weak D call: TRBD2 (6 bases). CDR1 is LNHDA, CDR2 SQIVND, per germline (reference sequence). V was pared by 6 bases and J by 3 bases, with 15 bases between. The CDR3 contains 15 residues. This CDR3 reads CASRTTGVNYNEQFF. CDR3 DNA: TGTGCCAGTAGAACTACGGGAGTTAACTACAATGAGCAGTTCTTC.

In this sample, this clonotype turned up many times. The rearrangement links TRBV27 to TRBJ2-5; 8 bases map to TRBD2. In germline, CDR1 is MNHEY, CDR2 SMNVEV (reference sequence). The CDR3 sequence is 14 residues long. After removal of 3 bases from V and 4 bases from J, the junction contained 4 bases not matched to a gene. The CDR3 loop reads CASSFRSGGETQYF. CDR3 nucleotides: TGTGCCAGCAGTTTTCGGAGCGGGGGAGAGACCCAGTACTTC.

This clonotype was recorded many times. The V call is TRBV18, the J call TRBJ1-5, with 7 positions matching TRBD1. The length of the CDR3 is 16 residues. Trimming cost V 3 bases and J 0 bases; bases outside gene matches: 5. From germline, CDR1 is KGHSH and CDR2 LQKENI. The chain's CDR3 is CASSPGTASSNQPQHF. CDR3 in DNA: TGTGCCAGCTCACCTGGGACAGCGAGTAGCAATCAGCCCCAGCATTTT.

Ten or more counts support this clonotype. The V gene is TRBV3-1, the J gene TRBJ2-7, with TRBD2 as a possible D gene (7 bases). The V end lost 1 base, the J end lost 5 bases, and 18 bases lay between the germline ends. CDR1 and CDR2 from the germline V gene are LGHDT and YNNKEL (reference sequence). The CDR3 consists of 16 residues. The CDR3 loop reads CASSQAQLGGGNEQYF. The CDR3 coding sequence is TGTGCCAGCAGCCAAGCGCAACTGGGAGGGGGGAACGAGCAGTACTTC.

In the case of this clonotype: A much larger clone is a single base away; this may be a read error. This chain uses TRBV7-6 with TRBJ2-1; D not certain. The CDR3 has 12 amino acids. The V gene lost 5 bases and the J gene lost 6 bases, with 8 bases spanning the gap. Looked up from germline, CDR1 is SGHVS and CDR2 is FNYEAQ. The CDR3 nucleotides read TGTGCCAGCAGCGCGTTTGGCAATGAGCAGTTCTTC. Its protein product is CASSAFGNEQFF.

This clonotype occurred many times. The rearrangement links TRBV20-1 to TRBJ2-3, with D tentatively TRBD2 (6 bases). Deletions cut 4 bases from V and 2 bases from J, with 13 bases between. CDR1 DFQATT and CDR2 SNEGSKA come from the germline V gene (reference sequence). The CDR3 length is 14 residues. The CDR3 region is CSATRDWNTDTQYF. As DNA, the CDR3 is TGCAGTGCTACCCGGGACTGGAACACAGATACGCAGTATTTT.

This clonotype appeared many times. The rearrangement links TRBV3-1 to TRBJ2-7; 7 nucleotides align to TRBD2. With 4 bases clipped from V and 0 bases from J, the junction kept 3 bases outside the gene matches. Germline V lookup: CDR1 LGHDT, CDR2 YNNKEL (reference sequence). The CDR3 covers 14 residues. CDR3 DNA: TGTGCCAGCAGCCGGAGCGGGACCTCCTACGAGCAGTACTTC. Protein: CASSRSGTSYEQYF.

This clonotype was seen a handful of times. The genes are TRBV11-2 and TRBJ2-3; D is perhaps TRBD1 (5 bases). This CDR3 has 14 residues. Germline loops: CDR1 SGHAT, CDR2 FQNNGV. The V end lost 5 bases, the J end lost 4 bases, and 13 bases lay between the germline ends. In DNA, the CDR3 is TGTGCCAGCAGCGTGACAGTTCAAGCAGATACGCAGTATTTT. The encoded protein is CASSVTVQADTQYF.